The present T cell receptor (beta chain) was sequenced within a study of T-cell reconstitution after alpha-beta-depleted transplantation in children (dated by TCRdb to the mid-2010s). Looking at the study overall: The study quantitatively tracked T-cell immune reconstitution after TCRalphabeta/CD19-depleted allogeneic hematopoietic cell transplantation in children using TCR repertoire profiling.

The method behind the library was PCR. Instrument used: Illumina HiSeq 2500. TCR library preparation used molecular barcoding, with unique molecular identifiers applied to normalize quantification of the TCRbeta repertoire. TCRdb trimmed the raw reads at Q25, called clones with MiXCR and kept productive beta chains. Rows matching on CDR3 protein sequence are summarized as one entry with the most common DNA and genes. In this sample the table shows some 530,000 distinct CDR3 sequences, around 12% of which occur a single time. The ten largest clones add up to less than 6.5% of the sample. Remarks on this clonotype: No cognate antigen has been identified for it. The record has no base qualities; no much larger clone is one base away.

The CDR3 covers 14 residues, taking in both the cysteine and the phenylalanine. Of all the DNA, just the CDR3 is kept, 42 bases in frame from base 1. Ends trimmed: V by 8 bases, J by 3 bases; bases unmatched to a gene: 6. The germline V gene provides CDR1 MNHNS and CDR2 SASEGT. The sample was PBMCs from the stem cell graft donor, taken from the stem cell graft. The source is a human donor who donated a stem cell graft to a child with combined immunodeficiency. The receptor chain draws on TRBV6-1 and TRBJ2-3, and 9 junctional nucleotides match TRBD2. The nucleotide sequence reads as follows: TGTGCCAGCCAGGAAGGACTAGCGACAGATACGCAGTATTTT. It translates as CASQEGLATDTQYF.